This T cell receptor beta chain originates from a study of memory CD4+ T cells and cytomegalovirus serostatus. Study in general: This sample comes from healthy Belgian adults, several CMV seropositive, about 23 seronegative. General study points: Each of 67 CMV-associated TCRbeta sequences occurred in one to five individuals. The CMV-associated TCR signature appears largely within the CD4+ memory repertoire.

The sort gate was single viable CD3+CD4+CD8-CD45RO+ cells for memory CD4+ T cells. Serum IgG to CMV pp150, pp28, p38 and p52 defined serostatus. Trimming left V 0 bases short and J 4 bases short, with 8 bases between. The germline V gene encodes CDR1 SGDLS and CDR2 YYNGEE. The CDR3 is 14 residues long. Libraries were prepared by immunoSEQ multiplex PCR; TCRdb keeps only in-frame clonotypes and omits some of them. The sample contains 80,000 or so clones, 60% to 80% of which appear only once. A word on this clone: The antigen remains undetermined.

The sequence was obtained from an adult in good health and CMV-seropositive. This chain joins TRBV9 and TRBJ2-1; D gene ambiguous. Input material: memory CD4+ T cells from blood. The CDR3 is CASSVGVGYNEQFF. The CDR3 nucleotides read TGTGCCAGCAGCGTAGGGGTAGGTTACAATGAGCAGTTCTTC.